Following are 24 T cell receptor beta chains from one sample sequenced in a study of OX40 agonist ivuxolimab in advanced cancers. Library preparation used the immunoSEQ multiplex PCR assay. TCRdb carries this immuneACCESS record with in-frame sequences only. Its versions omit some clonotypes, under half of them owing to an unresolved V gene in the studies checked, with the rest unexplained. For this sample the table gives more than 85,000 clones, of which less than 95% were detected only once. The ten largest account for around 1.5% of the sample. Sequences were derived from CD4+ or CD8+ T cells sorted from blood, sampled in a trial of the OX40 agonist ivuxolimab. These receptors originate from an adult with an advanced solid tumor such as melanoma, head and neck, liver or kidney cancer.

The V call is TRBV9, the J call TRBJ2-3; 7 nucleotides agree with TRBD1. Germline CDR1 reads SGDLS; CDR2 reads YYNGEE. J lost 6 bases, V lost 4 bases, and 8 bases had no gene match. This CDR3 comprises 14 residues. The CDR3 here is CASSPRYRGDTQYF. The CDR3 coding sequence is TGTGCCAGCAGCCCTCGATACAGGGGTGATACGCAGTATTTT.

The chain links TRBV9 to TRBJ1-4; 10 positions agree with TRBD1. The CDR3 has 19 residues. Germline V CDR1 and CDR2: SGDLS, YYNGEE. The trim removed 5 bases at V and 8 bases at J, leaving 21 bases unmatched. The CDR3 coding sequence is TGTGCCAGCAGTACTTCCCGAAGCAGGACAGGGGGTTTCGGGGAAAAACTGTTTTTT. This gives the protein CASSTSRSRTGGFGEKLFF.

This clone was recorded once. The rearrangement uses TRBV7-2 and TRBJ2-7; no firm D call. CDR1 is SGHTA, CDR2 FQGNSA, per germline. There are 14 residues in the CDR3. V gave up 3 bases and J gave up 0 bases, with 9 bases separating them. As DNA, the CDR3 is TGTGCCAGCAGCTTCGGCCACCACTCCTACGAGCAGTACTTC. Its translation is CASSFGHHSYEQYF.

This chain links TRBV7-9 with TRBJ1-5; tentatively, D is TRBD1 (5 bases). The germline V gene has CDR1 SEHNR and CDR2 FQNEAQ (reference sequence). Trimming took off 5 bases at V and 4 bases at J, with 12 bases between the two ends. The CDR3 loop spans 14 amino acids. The CDR3 sequence: CASSPGRWNQPQHF. The DNA for the CDR3 is TGTGCCAGCAGCCCGGGGCGGTGGAATCAGCCCCAGCATTTT.

This sequence joins TRBV19 and TRBJ1-2; TRBD1 aligns across 9 bases. V was clipped by 8 bases and J by 4 bases; unmatched bases: 8. The CDR3 is 14 residues long. Germline CDR1 is LNHDA and CDR2 is SQIVND (reference sequence). The CDR3 sequence: CASGGQGGGYGYTF. The CDR3, as DNA: TGTGCCAGTGGGGGACAGGGTGGTGGCTATGGCTACACCTTC.

This chain uses TRBV7-9 with TRBJ2-3, with D tentatively TRBD1 (5 bases). Germline V lookup: CDR1 SEHNR, CDR2 FQNEAQ (reference sequence). Trimming took 5 bases from V and 0 from J, leaving 15 bases between them. The CDR3 is 16 residues long. CDR3 in amino acids: CASSTDSYPSTDTQYF. The CDR3 nucleotides are TGTGCCAGCAGCACCGACAGTTACCCTAGCACAGATACGCAGTATTTT.

The V call is TRBV29-1, the J call TRBJ2-1; no reliable D call. V dropped 3 bases and J dropped 5 bases, with 5 bases sitting between them. The germline CDR1 and CDR2 sequences are SQVTM and ANQGSEA. The CDR3 sequence is 11 residues long. The CDR3 DNA reads as TGCAGCGTTGAGTTGCACAATGAGCAGTTCTTC. Its translation is CSVELHNEQFF.

This chain joins TRBV4-1 and TRBJ2-4, with a possible D match to TRBD2 (5 bases). The CDR3 runs to 15 residues. Looked up from germline, CDR1 is MGHRA and CDR2 is YSYEKL. The V gene lost 1 base and the J gene lost 7 bases, with 14 bases spanning the gap. CDR3 sequence: CASSQAWGERNIQYF. DNA for the CDR3: TGCGCCAGCAGCCAAGCGTGGGGAGAGCGGAACATTCAGTACTTC.

This clone was seen just once. Sequence at one end of the junction differs from germline and may be a read error. The genes are TRBV7-7 and TRBJ2-7; D may be TRBD2 (6 bases). The CDR3 runs to 13 residues. The germline V gene encodes CDR1 SSHAT and CDR2 FNYEAQ (reference sequence). CDR3 residues: CASSTQAGYEQYF. The DNA for the CDR3 is TGTGCTAGCAGCACTCAGGCGGGGTACGAGCAGTACTTC.

This sequence joins TRBV7-8 and TRBJ1-3; D not resolved. The CDR3 loop spans 13 amino acids. With 5 bases removed from V and 0 bases from J, the gap between germline ends came to 5 bases. Germline loops: CDR1 SGHVS, CDR2 FQNEAQ. CDR3 coding DNA: TGTGCCAGCAGCCTACCCTCTGGAAACACCATATATTTT. Translated: CASSLPSGNTIYF. The full variable domain, completed using reference TRBV7-8 and TRBJ1-3, is GAGVSQSPRYKVAKRGQDVALRCDPISGHVSLFWYQQALGQGPEFLTYFQNEAQLDKSGLPSDRFFAERPEGSVSTLKIQRTQQEDSAVYLCASSLPSGNTIYFGEGSWLTVV.

This clone was observed once. V usage is TRBV7-8 and J usage is TRBJ2-1; 8 bases align to TRBD1. CDR1 and CDR2 from the germline V gene are SGHVS and FQNEAQ. CDR3 size: 16 residues. The V segment lost 5 bases and the J segment 2 bases; nucleotides outside the gene matches: 8. CDR3 loop: CASSGRTGSAYNEQFF. The CDR3 region has the DNA TGTGCCAGCAGCGGCCGGACAGGGTCAGCCTACAATGAGCAGTTCTTC.

This chain joins TRBV6-6 and TRBJ1-4, with 7 bases identical to TRBD1. Looked up from germline, CDR1 is MNHNY and CDR2 is SVGAGI (reference sequence). V was clipped by 6 bases and J by 6 bases; unmatched bases: 10. This CDR3 is built from 15 residues. CDR3 amino acids: CASRGQGEVHEKLFF. As DNA, the CDR3 is TGTGCCAGCAGAGGGCAGGGGGAAGTTCATGAAAAACTGTTTTTT.

The chain couples TRBV28 to TRBJ2-1; D may be TRBD1 or TRBD2 (5 bases each). Germline CDR1 is MDHEN and CDR2 is SYDVKM. The CDR3 is 15 amino acids. V was shortened by 6 bases and J by 7 bases, with 19 bases between the two germline ends. The CDR3 sequence: CASSLGVGHPNEQFF. CDR3 coding DNA: TGTGCCAGCAGCCTGGGGGTCGGCCATCCTAATGAGCAGTTCTTC.

This rearrangement joins TRBV7-2 to TRBJ2-5; 8 bases agree with TRBD2. The germline V gene encodes CDR1 SGHTA and CDR2 FQGNSA. This CDR3 comprises 15 residues. The junction had 10 bases not matched to a gene; V was cut back by 5 bases and J by 5 bases. This CDR3 reads CASSKRAGVGETQYF. Written as DNA, the CDR3 is TGTGCCAGCAGCAAGCGAGCGGGAGTGGGGGAGACCCAGTACTTC. The full variable domain, with the rest looked up from reference TRBV7-2 and TRBJ2-5, is GAGVSQSPSNKVTEKGKDVELRCDPISGHTALYWYRQSLGQGLEFLIYFQGNSAPDKSGLPSDRFSAERTGGSVSTLTIQRTQQEDSAVYLCASSKRAGVGETQYFGPGTRLLVL.

This clone has a single count. The genes are TRBV11-3 and TRBJ1-1; 7 bases match TRBD1. CDR3 length: 14 amino acids. Trimming removed 4 bases from V and 2 bases from J; junction bases left unmatched: 4. Germline CDR1 SGHNT, CDR2 YENEEA. The CDR3 bases are TGTGCCAGCAGCTCTAGGGGGCACAACACTGAAGCTTTCTTT. Translating gives CASSSRGHNTEAFF.

The V gene is TRBV27, the J gene TRBJ1-2; D is possibly TRBD1 (5 bases). The ends were cut back, 6 bases at V and 5 bases at J, with 13 bases in the middle. The CDR3 totals 13 residues. Germline V CDR1 and CDR2: MNHEY, SMNVEV (reference sequence). The CDR3 sequence: CASSSGQAYGYTF. The DNA for the CDR3 is TGTGCCAGCAGCTCGGGGCAGGCATATGGCTACACCTTC.

For the CDR3, the DNA is TGTGCCACCTGGACTAGCGGGAGCCTGTGGCAGTTCTTC. It codes for CATWTSGSLWQFF. V is TRBV10-3 and J is TRBJ2-1; 13 bases are shared with TRBD2. With V trimmed by 10 bases and J by 12 bases, 9 bases remained unmatched. CDR1 and CDR2 (germline): ENHRY, SYGVKD. The CDR3 spans 13 residues.

The chain carries TRBV11-1 and TRBJ2-1; TRBD2 is a possible D gene (5 bases). Trimming removed 5 bases at V and 6 bases at J, with 14 bases between. Germline V lookup: CDR1 SGHAT, CDR2 FQDESV (reference sequence). The length of the CDR3 is 14 residues. This CDR3 reads CASSPSTRLNEQFF. In DNA form, the CDR3 reads TGTGCCAGCAGCCCCTCTACTAGACTCAATGAGCAGTTCTTC. The full variable domain, rest sourced from reference TRBV11-1 and TRBJ2-1, is EAEVAQSPRYKITEKSQAVAFWCDPISGHATLYWYRQILGQGPELLVQFQDESVVDDSQLPKDRFSAERLKGVDSTLKIQPAELGDSAMYLCASSPSTRLNEQFFGPGTRLTVL.

The rearrangement joins TRBV29-1 to TRBJ2-5; 15 bases fit TRBD2. J lost 4 bases, V lost 1 base, and 10 bases had no gene match. CDR1 SQVTM and CDR2 ANQGSEA come from the germline V gene. The CDR3 is 18 residues long. The CDR3 spells CSVEGGLAGGWVLETQYF. The CDR3, as DNA: TGCAGCGTTGAAGGGGGACTAGCGGGAGGTTGGGTTCTAGAGACCCAGTACTTC.

The chain recombines TRBV9 with TRBJ2-5; D call uncertain. Gene TRBJ2-7 matches the end of the DNA better, so the J call may be wrong. This CDR3 has 14 residues. Looked up from germline, CDR1 is SGDLS and CDR2 is YYNGEE. The CDR3 spells CASSAQTGTLEQYF. The CDR3 DNA reads as TGTGCCAGCAGCGCCCAGACTGGCACCCTCGAGCAGTACTTC.

V is TRBV15 and J is TRBJ2-5; possible D gene TRBD1, 5 bases. V was shortened by 8 bases and J by 1 base, with 11 bases between the two germline ends. This CDR3 comprises 13 residues. CDR1 is LNHNV, CDR2 YYDKDF, per germline (reference sequence). CDR3 bases: TGTGCCACCTCTAGGGGCTCCCAAGAGACCCAGTACTTC. Protein sequence: CATSRGSQETQYF. The variable domain in full, completed from reference TRBV15 and TRBJ2-5, reads DAMVIQNPRYQVTQFGKPVTLSCSQTLNHNVMYWYQQKSSQAPKLLFHYYDKDFNNEADTPDNFQSRRPNTSFCFLDIRSPGLGDTAMYLCATSRGSQETQYFGPGTRLLVL.

The chain has TRBV7-9 and TRBJ2-3; TRBD2 aligns across 8 bases. The length of the CDR3 is 14 residues. The V gene's germline CDR1 is SEHNR and CDR2 FQNEAQ (reference sequence). J gave up 7 bases and V 6 bases, and 9 bases lay outside the gene matches. CDR3 region: CASRPRREANTQYF. CDR3 bases: TGTGCCAGCAGGCCTCGGCGGGAGGCGAATACGCAGTATTTT.

The rearrangement uses TRBV2 and TRBJ2-7; unclear D gene. V lost 6 bases and J lost 3, with 6 bases in between. CDR1 is SNHLY and CDR2 is FYNNEI in the germline V gene. This CDR3 contains 11 residues. CDR3 in amino acids: CASRRDYEQYF. CDR3 DNA: TGTGCCAGCAGGAGAGACTACGAGCAGTACTTC.

The chain links TRBV7-9 to TRBJ2-1, with a weak D call TRBD2 (6 bases). Germline-derived CDR1 and CDR2 are SEHNR and FQNEAQ (reference sequence). Trimming pared 6 bases from V and 11 bases from J, leaving 14 bases between. This CDR3 has 12 residues. CDR3 bases: TGTGCCAGCAGGGATTATAGCGGAAAGCAGTTCTTC. Encoded protein: CASRDYSGKQFF. Combining the CDR3 with reference TRBV7-9 and TRBJ2-1 gives the whole variable domain DTGVSQNPRHKITKRGQNVTFRCDPISEHNRLYWYRQTLGQGPEFLTYFQNEAQLEKSRLLSDRFSAERPKGSFSTLEIQRTEQGDSAMYLCASRDYSGKQFFGPGTRLTVL.